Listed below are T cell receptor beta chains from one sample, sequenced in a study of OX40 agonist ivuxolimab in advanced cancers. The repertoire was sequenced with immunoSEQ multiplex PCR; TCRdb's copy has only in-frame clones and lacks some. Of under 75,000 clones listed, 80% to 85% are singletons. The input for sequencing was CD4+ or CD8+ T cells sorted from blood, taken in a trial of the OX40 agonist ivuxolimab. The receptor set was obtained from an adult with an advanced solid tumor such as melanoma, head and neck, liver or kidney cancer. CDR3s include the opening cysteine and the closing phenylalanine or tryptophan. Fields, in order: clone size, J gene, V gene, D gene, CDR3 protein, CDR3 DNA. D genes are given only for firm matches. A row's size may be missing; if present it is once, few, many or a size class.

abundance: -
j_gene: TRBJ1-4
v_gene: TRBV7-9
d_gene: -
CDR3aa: CASSLALDEKLFF
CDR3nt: TGTGCCAGCAGCTTGGCTTTGGATGAAAAACTGTTTTTT

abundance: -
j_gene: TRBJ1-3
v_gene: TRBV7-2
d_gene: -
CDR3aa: CASSFDHSSGNTIYF
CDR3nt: TGTGCCAGCAGCTTTGACCACAGCTCTGGAAACACCATATATTTT

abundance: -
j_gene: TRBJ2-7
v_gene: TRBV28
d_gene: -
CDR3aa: CASSDQGNLYEQYF
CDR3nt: TGTGCCAGCAGTGATCAGGGTAATTTATACGAGCAGTACTTC

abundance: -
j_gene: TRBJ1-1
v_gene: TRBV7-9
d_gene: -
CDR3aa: CASSARIGWSTEAFF
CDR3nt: TGTGCCAGCAGCGCCCGAATAGGTTGGAGCACTGAAGCTTTCTTT

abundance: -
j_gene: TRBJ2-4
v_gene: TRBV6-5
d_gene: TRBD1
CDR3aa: CAIGTQGLNIQYF
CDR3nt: TGTGCCATCGGTACACAGGGGTTGAACATTCAGTACTTC

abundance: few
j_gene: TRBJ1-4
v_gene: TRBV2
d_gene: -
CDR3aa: CASRERVRGNEKLFF
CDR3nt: TGTGCCAGCAGGGAAAGGGTGAGGGGCAATGAAAAACTGTTTTTT

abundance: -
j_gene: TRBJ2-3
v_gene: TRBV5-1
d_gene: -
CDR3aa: CASSADRDTRKDF
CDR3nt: TGCGCCAGCAGCGCCGACCGGGACACCCGAAAGGATTTT

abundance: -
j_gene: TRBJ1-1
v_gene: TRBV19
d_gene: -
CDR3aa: CASRTSRGIGGQNTEAFF
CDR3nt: TGTGCCAGTAGAACCTCGAGGGGTATTGGGGGGCAGAACACTGAAGCTTTCTTT

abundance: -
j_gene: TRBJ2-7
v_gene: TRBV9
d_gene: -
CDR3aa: CASSRPGFREHEQYF
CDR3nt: TGTGCCAGCTCACGTCCGGGGTTTAGGGAACACGAGCAGTACTTC

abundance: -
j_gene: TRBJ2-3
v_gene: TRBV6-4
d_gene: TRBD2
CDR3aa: CASTAGGHPTDTQYF
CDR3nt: TGTGCCAGCACGGCGGGGGGGCATCCCACAGATACGCAGTATTTT

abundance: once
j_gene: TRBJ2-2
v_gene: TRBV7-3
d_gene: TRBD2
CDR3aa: CASSPTTSGVTGELFF
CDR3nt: TGTGCCAGCAGCCCGACGACTAGCGGCGTCACCGGGGAGCTGTTTTTT

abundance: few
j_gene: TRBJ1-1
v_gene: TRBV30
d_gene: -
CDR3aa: CACQPGLGVTEAFF
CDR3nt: TGTGCCTGTCAACCCGGCCTAGGGGTGACTGAAGCTTTCTTT

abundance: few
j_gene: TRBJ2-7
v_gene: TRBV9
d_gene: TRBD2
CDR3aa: CASSPSGTSGIYEQYF
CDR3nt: TGTGCCAGCTCCCCTAGCGGGACTAGCGGGATCTACGAGCAGTACTTC

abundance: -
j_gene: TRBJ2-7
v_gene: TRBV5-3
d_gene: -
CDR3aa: CARSSFMYEQYF
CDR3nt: TGTGCCAGAAGCTCGTTCATGTACGAGCAGTACTTC

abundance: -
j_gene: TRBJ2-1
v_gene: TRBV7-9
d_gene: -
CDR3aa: CASLSSPYNEQFF
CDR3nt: TGTGCCAGTCTCTCGTCCCCCTACAATGAGCAGTTCTTC

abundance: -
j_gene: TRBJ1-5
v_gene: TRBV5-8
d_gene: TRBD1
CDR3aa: CASSRWDSQRDQPQHF
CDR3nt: TGTGCCAGCAGCCGATGGGACAGTCAGAGGGATCAGCCCCAGCATTTT

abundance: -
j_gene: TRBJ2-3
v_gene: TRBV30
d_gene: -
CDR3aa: CAWRVVAGTDTQYF
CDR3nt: TGTGCCTGGAGAGTGGTGGCAGGAACAGATACGCAGTATTTT